Sequencing of this T cell receptor (beta chain) was carried out in a study of CD8+ T cells in alopecia areata. Peripheral blood and lesional scalp punch biopsies were taken from alopecia areata patients. In its sample, this clone was seen a few times. What it binds is not known. Relative to the germline gene, one junction end is altered; a read error may explain this. Reverse transcription of extracted RNA yielded cDNA, which provided the sequencing template. Data came from immunoSEQ multiplex PCR; TCRdb stores just in-frame clones and leaves some out. The table has fewer than 70,000 clones, 40% to 50% seen once. The CDR3 runs 14 residues. Germline V lookup: CDR1 SEHNR, CDR2 FQNEAQ (reference sequence). General study findings and limits: Relative to mice, TCR sharing across patients was less clear, a difference possibly HLA-related.

The sequence derives from a human donor with alopecia areata. Sequenced input: NKG2D-low CD8+ T cells sorted from blood. The chain is built from TRBV7-9 and TRBJ2-1; D may be TRBD2 (7 bases). The CDR3 is CASSLGGAINEQFF. The CDR3 DNA reads as TGTGCCAGCAGTTTAGGGGGGGCCATCAATGAGCAGTTCTTC.